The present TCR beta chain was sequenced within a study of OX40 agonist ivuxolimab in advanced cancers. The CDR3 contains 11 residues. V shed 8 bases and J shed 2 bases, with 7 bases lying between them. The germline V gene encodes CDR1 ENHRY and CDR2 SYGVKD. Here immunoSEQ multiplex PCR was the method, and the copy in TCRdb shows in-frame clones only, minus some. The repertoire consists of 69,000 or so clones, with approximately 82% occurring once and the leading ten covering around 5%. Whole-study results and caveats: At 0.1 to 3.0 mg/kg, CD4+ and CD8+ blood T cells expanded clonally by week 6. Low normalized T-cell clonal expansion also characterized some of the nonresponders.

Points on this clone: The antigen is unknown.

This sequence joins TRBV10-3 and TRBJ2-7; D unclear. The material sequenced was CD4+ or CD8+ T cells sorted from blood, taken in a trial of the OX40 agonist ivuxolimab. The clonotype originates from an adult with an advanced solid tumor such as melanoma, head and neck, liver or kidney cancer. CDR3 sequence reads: CAIGETYEQYF. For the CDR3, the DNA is TGTGCCATCGGGGAAACCTACGAGCAGTACTTC.